The 16 T cell receptor beta chains presented below share a single source sample, sequenced in a study of blood T cell repertoires in COVID-19. Profiling relied on immunoSEQ multiplex PCR, and the TCRdb table lists in-frame clones only, not all of them. The data hold 350,000 or so clones, with 85% to 90% observed a single time. Sequencing input: PBMCs or T cells enriched from blood (not recorded which). The receptor set was obtained from a woman in her thirties who had been exposed to COVID-19.

J is TRBJ1-4 and V is TRBV15, with 8 bases that match TRBD1. This CDR3 spans 15 amino acids. Germline CDR1 and CDR2: LNHNV and YYDKDF (reference sequence). The ends lost 3 bases at V and 3 bases at J; junction bases unmatched: 3. This CDR3 reads CATSSTTGANEKLFF. The CDR3 DNA reads TGTGCCACCAGCAGTACGACAGGGGCTAATGAAAAACTGTTTTTT.

Comment on this clone: At one end, the junction sequence differs from germline, possibly due to a read error. This chain uses TRBV7-7 with TRBJ2-5; possible D gene TRBD2, 6 bases. The CDR3 runs 16 residues. Germline V gene sequence: CDR1 SSHAT, CDR2 FNYEAQ (reference sequence). The CDR3 sequence: CASSLIGAGLGETQYF. The CDR3 DNA is TGTGCTAGCAGCTTAATTGGGGCGGGATTAGGGGAGACCCAGTACTTC. The full variable domain, completed using reference TRBV7-7 and TRBJ2-5, is GAGVSQSPRYKVTKRGQDVTLRCDPISSHATLYWYQQALGQGPEFLTYFNYEAQPDKSGLPSDRFSAERPEGSISTLTIQRTEQRDSAMYRCASSLIGAGLGETQYFGPGTRLLVL.

The chain employs TRBV11-2 and TRBJ1-3; D is undetermined. This CDR3 contains 14 residues. The V and J ends lost 4 bases and 0 bases respectively, with 7 bases between them. CDR1 and CDR2 (germline): SGHAT, FQNNGV. CDR3 loop: CASSYPGSGNTIYF. CDR3 in DNA: TGTGCCAGCAGCTACCCAGGCTCTGGAAACACCATATATTTT.

Remarks on this clone: Since no conserved phenylalanine or tryptophan closes the CDR3, a read error is the likely cause. It is unclear where the CDR3 begins or ends on the DNA, so no DNA is shown, and the CDR3 is as TCRdb lists it. This sequence joins TRBV28 and TRBJ1-2; the listed D gene, TRBD1, was not tested against the DNA. In germline, CDR1 is MDHEN, CDR2 SYDVKM. The CDR3 is 10 amino acids in total, end residues counted. CDR3 region: CAARGRTGAH.

V and J are TRBV30 and TRBJ2-5; possible D gene TRBD2, 6 bases. Germline CDR1 reads GTSNPN; CDR2 reads SVGIG (reference sequence). The CDR3 length is 14 residues. The germline V and J ends were trimmed by 1 base and 2 bases, with 11 bases remaining between them. This chain's CDR3 is CAWSGMGGQETQYF. In DNA form, the CDR3 reads TGTGCCTGGAGTGGCATGGGGGGTCAAGAGACCCAGTACTTC.

The genes are TRBV28 and TRBJ2-7; 9 bases are shared with TRBD2. Trimming cost V 4 bases and J 5 bases; bases outside gene matches: 12. Germline V gene lookup returns CDR1 MDHEN and CDR2 SYDVKM. This CDR3 comprises 16 residues. CDR3: CASSSIAGAFPHEQYF. The DNA for the CDR3 is TGTGCCAGCAGTTCGATAGCGGGAGCCTTCCCCCACGAGCAGTACTTC.

This rearrangement joins TRBV10-1 to TRBJ1-4; TRBD1 agrees at 10 bases. The CDR3 contains 14 residues. Losses at the gene ends were 7 bases for V and 5 bases for J; bases not matched to a gene: 4. Germline V gene lookup returns CDR1 WNHNN and CDR2 SYGVQD (reference sequence). The CDR3 sequence is CASKGTGANEKLFF. For the CDR3, the DNA is TGCGCCAGCAAAGGGACAGGGGCGAATGAAAAACTGTTTTTT.

The chain's CDR3 is CASRSSSGRTLDEQFF. CDR3 DNA: TGTGCCAGCAGATCCAGTAGCGGGAGGACCTTGGATGAGCAGTTCTTC. This chain links TRBV27 with TRBJ2-1; 10 bases fit TRBD2. CDR3 length: 16 residues. V was clipped by 6 bases and J by 8 bases; unmatched bases: 13. Germline V lookup: CDR1 MNHEY, CDR2 SMNVEV (reference sequence).

V and J are TRBV28 and TRBJ2-7; 9 bases align to TRBD1. Trimming cost V 10 bases and J 3 bases; bases outside gene matches: 10. Germline V lookup: CDR1 MDHEN, CDR2 SYDVKM. This CDR3 has 14 residues. Here the CDR3 reads CATNYRGQGYEQYF. As DNA, the CDR3 is TGTGCCACCAACTATCGGGGACAGGGCTACGAGCAGTACTTC.

V and J are TRBV18 and TRBJ1-6; TRBD1 is a possible D gene (5 bases). CDR1 is KGHSH, CDR2 LQKENI, per germline. V was shortened by 1 base and J by 11 bases, with 9 bases between the two germline ends. The CDR3 length is 13 residues. CDR3 nucleotide sequence: TGTGCCAGCTCACCACAGGGGCTTCCACCCCTCCACTTT. This sequence encodes CASSPQGLPPLHF.

The count of this clone is one. The V call is TRBV10-3, the J call TRBJ1-1; 8 positions match TRBD1. CDR1 is ENHRY, CDR2 SYGVKD, per germline. This CDR3 has 14 amino acids. J was trimmed by 1 base and V by 6 bases; bases with no gene match: 4. This chain's CDR3 is CAISLQGENTEAFF. In DNA, the CDR3 is TGTGCCATCAGCTTACAGGGGGAGAACACTGAAGCTTTCTTT.

The CDR3 sequence is CASSQNGEQFF. In nucleotides, the CDR3 is TGTGCCAGCAGCCAAAACGGTGAGCAGTTCTTC. The rearrangement joins TRBV14 to TRBJ2-1; D not certain. This CDR3 comprises 11 residues. Between the trimmed V and J ends, which lost 2 bases and 9 bases, there was a span of 5 bases. Germline lookup yields CDR1 SGHDN and CDR2 FVKESK.

The gene calls are TRBV10-1 and TRBJ1-4; a weak D match, TRBD1 (5 bases). The CDR3 loop spans 14 amino acids. Between the trimmed V and J ends, which lost 6 bases and 3 bases, there was a span of 11 bases. From germline, CDR1 is WNHNN and CDR2 SYGVQD (reference sequence). The CDR3: CASRGMTANEKLFF. For the CDR3, the DNA is TGCGCCAGCAGAGGAATGACAGCTAATGAAAAACTGTTTTTT.

The chain employs TRBV7-3 and TRBJ2-6; no definite D call. Germline V gene sequence: CDR1 SGHTA, CDR2 FQGTGA. This CDR3 has 13 residues. With 4 bases removed from V and 3 bases from J, the gap between germline ends came to 4 bases. The CDR3 DNA reads TGTGCCAGCAGCTCTAGTGGGGCCAACGTCCTGACTTTC. The encoded protein is CASSSSGANVLTF. Full variable domain (rest looked up from reference TRBV7-3 and TRBJ2-6): GAGVSQTPSNKVTEKGKYVELRCDPISGHTALYWYRQSLGQGPEFLIYFQGTGAADDSGLPNDRFFAVRPEGSVSTLKIQRTERGDSAVYLCASSSSGANVLTFGAGSRLTVL.

The chain has TRBV2 and TRBJ2-6; TRBD2 is a possible D gene (6 bases). V gave up 3 bases and J gave up 0 bases, with 15 bases separating them. Per the germline V gene, CDR1 is SNHLY and CDR2 is FYNNEI. This CDR3 has 18 residues. This chain's CDR3 is CASSDWGDDSSGANVLTF. The CDR3 nucleotides read TGTGCCAGCAGTGACTGGGGGGACGACTCCTCTGGGGCCAACGTCCTGACTTTC.

This clone was detected once. V and J are TRBV9 and TRBJ1-1, with TRBD1 as a possible D gene (5 bases). The germline V gene encodes CDR1 SGDLS and CDR2 YYNGEE. V lost 4 bases and J lost 1, with 8 bases in between. There are 13 residues in the CDR3. CDR3 loop: CASSRGSNTEAFF. CDR3 in DNA: TGTGCCAGCAGCAGGGGTTCGAACACTGAAGCTTTCTTT. The entire variable domain, with the rest obtained from reference TRBV9 and TRBJ1-1, is as follows: DSGVTQTPKHLITATGQRVTLRCSPRSGDLSVYWYQQSLDQGLQFLIQYYNGEERAKGNILERFSAQQFPDLHSELNLSSLELGDSALYFCASSRGSNTEAFFGQGTRLTVV.